These 7 T cell receptor beta chains share one sample of origin, sequenced in a study of blood T cells in healthy people across ages. Next came a second PCR, run for about 7 to 12 cycles, which used a sample-barcoded 5' primer along with a J-beta primer mix. TCRdb re-analysed the 5' RACE reads in MiXCR, keeping a single row per CDR3 protein. The repertoire holds 850,000 to 1,100,000 distinct CDR3 sequences, around two fifths seen once, with under 15% in the top ten. Sequencing was done on a sample of blood. These receptors were collected from a man younger than 30 in good health.

This clonotype turned up a few times. The chain recombines TRBV12-3 or TRBV12-4 with TRBJ2-7; D ambiguous. The CDR3 is 12 amino acids. V lost 3 bases and J lost 0, with 3 bases in between. The CDR3 DNA reads TGTGCCAGCAGTTTTTTCTCCTACGAGCAGTACTTC. Protein: CASSFFSYEQYF.

This clonotype was seen only a few times. The CDR3 region is CASSTPSGGQTDTQYF. DNA of the CDR3: TGCGCCAGCAGCACGCCTAGCGGGGGTCAGACAGATACGCAGTATTTT. The V call is TRBV5-1, the J call TRBJ2-3; TRBD2 aligns across 10 bases. Germline CDR1 is SGHRS and CDR2 is YFSETQ. V shed 4 bases, J shed 3 bases, and the junction held 8 bases outside the gene matches. This CDR3 is built from 16 residues.

In the case of this clonotype: At one end, the junction sequence differs from germline, possibly due to a read error. The chain uses TRBV3-1 and TRBJ1-2; tentatively, D is TRBD1 (6 bases). CDR3 length: 13 amino acids. CDR1 and CDR2 from the germline V gene are LGHDT and YNNKEL (reference sequence). CDR3 bases: TGTGCCAGCACCCAAAGGGGGTTCTATGGCTACACCTTC. It specifies CASTQRGFYGYTF.

The chain joins TRBV20-1 to TRBJ2-2, with a possible D match to TRBD2 (5 bases). Trimming removed 6 bases from V and 6 bases from J, with 11 bases in between. The CDR3 has 12 amino acids. Germline V gives CDR1 DFQATT, CDR2 SNEGSKA (reference sequence). The chain's CDR3 is CSAQRGSGELFF. DNA for the CDR3: TGCAGTGCCCAGAGAGGGTCCGGGGAGCTGTTTTTT.

Regarding this clonotype: A much more abundant neighbour one base away suggests this may be a read error. The chain uses TRBV29-1 and TRBJ1-1; 9 bases fit TRBD1. V dropped 7 bases and J dropped 3; count of bases not matched to a gene: 6. The germline V gene encodes CDR1 SQVTM and CDR2 ANQGSEA. The CDR3 contains 13 residues. The CDR3 here is CSAAGQGYTEAFF. The CDR3 DNA is TGCAGCGCTGCGGGACAGGGCTACACTGAAGCTTTCTTT. The full variable domain, rest sourced from reference TRBV29-1 and TRBJ1-1, is SAVISQKPSRDICQRGTSLTIQCQVDSQVTMMFWYRQQPGQSLTLIATANQGSEATYESGFVIDKFPISRPNLTFSTLTVSNMSPEDSSIYLCSAAGQGYTEAFFGQGTRLTVV.

The V and J genes are TRBV12-3 or TRBV12-4 and TRBJ2-3; D perhaps matches TRBD1 (6 bases). Trimming stripped 5 bases from V and 13 bases from J, with 22 bases between. This CDR3 is built from 14 residues. The CDR3 region is CASSLSVGADAEYF. The CDR3 DNA follows: TGTGCCAGCAGTCTCTCCGTGGGGGCAGATGCGGAGTATTTT.

This clonotype was picked up many times. V and J are TRBV7-2 and TRBJ1-2; D gene unclear. The V gene lost 1 base and the J gene lost 7 bases, with 7 bases spanning the gap. Germline CDR1 reads SGHTA; CDR2 reads FQGNSA. CDR3 size: 12 residues. CDR3 DNA: TGTGCCAGCAGCTTAGGTGCTGCTGGCTACACCTTC. This encodes CASSLGAAGYTF.